The 9 T cell receptor beta chains reported below all come from one sample, sequenced in a study of glioma-infiltrating T cells after dendritic cell vaccination. Sequencing used immunoSEQ multiplex PCR; TCRdb keeps in-frame clones, though not all of them. The repertoire holds roughly 80,000 clones, with around 87% as singletons. Stated time point: after dendritic cell vaccination, including at tumor progression/relapse. The sample was blood, taken after dendritic cell vaccination. The source of these receptors is a human donor with glioblastoma.

This chain joins TRBV9 and TRBJ2-5; 14 bases agree with TRBD2. Germline V gene lookup returns CDR1 SGDLS and CDR2 YYNGEE. The CDR3 extends over 18 amino acids. V shed 3 bases and J 1 base; nucleotides not matched to a gene: 8. The CDR3 nucleotides are TGTGCCAGCAGCGCCTGGCGGGGGACTAGCGGGAGCCAAGAGACCCAGTACTTC. Translating gives CASSAWRGTSGSQETQYF.

CDR3: CASRSTSGGSNEQFF. CDR3 in DNA: TGTGCCAGCAGATCCACTAGCGGGGGTAGCAATGAGCAGTTCTTC. The chain uses TRBV6-1 and TRBJ2-1, with 11 bases matching TRBD2. V dropped 6 bases and J dropped 6; count of bases not matched to a gene: 7. This CDR3 spans 15 amino acids. Germline CDR1 is MNHNS and CDR2 is SASEGT.

The chain recombines TRBV19 with TRBJ2-3; no clear D gene. V was cut by 4 bases and J by 0 bases, with 5 bases left in between. The CDR3 extends over 13 amino acids. Germline CDR1 is LNHDA and CDR2 is SQIVND (reference sequence). CDR3 DNA: TGTGCCAGTAGTAGGGCTAGCACAGATACGCAGTATTTT. This codes for CASSRASTDTQYF.

This chain links TRBV29-1 with TRBJ2-1; TRBD1 matches 7 bases. CDR1 SQVTM and CDR2 ANQGSEA come from the germline V gene. The CDR3 is 13 residues long. J gave up 6 bases and V 1 base, and 3 bases lay outside the gene matches. CDR3 DNA sequence: TGCAGCGTTGAAGGACAGGGAGTCAATGAGCAGTTCTTC. This encodes CSVEGQGVNEQFF.

The chain carries TRBV5-1 and TRBJ2-7, with TRBD2 identical over 9 bases. With 4 bases clipped from V and 0 bases from J, the junction kept 2 bases outside the gene matches. Germline CDR1 reads SGHRS; CDR2 reads YFSETQ. CDR3 length: 14 residues. The CDR3 loop reads CASSPAGGSYEQYF. DNA of the CDR3: TGCGCCAGCAGCCCAGCGGGGGGCTCCTACGAGCAGTACTTC.

This clone was detected only a few times. The chain links TRBV25-1 to TRBJ1-4, with 11 bases identical to TRBD1. The V segment lost 4 bases and the J segment 8 bases; nucleotides outside the gene matches: 6. CDR3 length: 15 residues. The germline CDR1 and CDR2 sequences are MGHDK and SYGVNS. The CDR3 region is CASSGTGGAREKLFF. The CDR3 DNA sequence: TGTGCCAGCAGTGGGACAGGGGGCGCACGAGAAAAACTGTTTTTT. Full variable domain (rest looked up from reference TRBV25-1 and TRBJ1-4): EADIYQTPRYLVIGTGKKITLECSQTMGHDKMYWYQQDPGMELHLIHYSYGVNSTEKGDLSSESTVSRIRTEHFPLTLESARPSHTSQYLCASSGTGGAREKLFFGSGTQLSVL.

The CDR3 spells CASRRGLAGSYEQYF. CDR3 bases: TGTGCCAGCAGGCGGGGACTAGCGGGCTCCTACGAGCAGTACTTC. The gene calls are TRBV9 and TRBJ2-7; 12 positions agree with TRBD2. The CDR3 is 15 amino acids. The germline CDR1 and CDR2 sequences are SGDLS and YYNGEE. Germline trimming cut 5 bases from V and 0 bases from J; bases unmatched to any gene: 3.

This chain links TRBV5-1 with TRBJ2-5, with 12 bases aligning to TRBD2. V shed 4 bases and J 5 bases; nucleotides not matched to a gene: 3. The CDR3 sequence is 14 residues long. CDR1 is SGHRS, CDR2 YFSETQ, per germline. As DNA, the CDR3 is TGCGCCAGCAGCCTGACTAGCGGGAGTGAGACCCAGTACTTC. Its protein product is CASSLTSGSETQYF.

This chain links TRBV6-6 with TRBJ1-1; D perhaps matches TRBD1 (5 bases). The CDR3 is 14 amino acids. Deletions cut 6 bases from V and 1 base from J, with 12 bases between. CDR1 and CDR2 (germline): MNHNY, SVGAGI (reference sequence). Here the CDR3 DNA reads TGTGCCAGCAGCTCCTGGGGCGAGAACACTGAAGCTTTCTTT. This encodes CASSSWGENTEAFF.